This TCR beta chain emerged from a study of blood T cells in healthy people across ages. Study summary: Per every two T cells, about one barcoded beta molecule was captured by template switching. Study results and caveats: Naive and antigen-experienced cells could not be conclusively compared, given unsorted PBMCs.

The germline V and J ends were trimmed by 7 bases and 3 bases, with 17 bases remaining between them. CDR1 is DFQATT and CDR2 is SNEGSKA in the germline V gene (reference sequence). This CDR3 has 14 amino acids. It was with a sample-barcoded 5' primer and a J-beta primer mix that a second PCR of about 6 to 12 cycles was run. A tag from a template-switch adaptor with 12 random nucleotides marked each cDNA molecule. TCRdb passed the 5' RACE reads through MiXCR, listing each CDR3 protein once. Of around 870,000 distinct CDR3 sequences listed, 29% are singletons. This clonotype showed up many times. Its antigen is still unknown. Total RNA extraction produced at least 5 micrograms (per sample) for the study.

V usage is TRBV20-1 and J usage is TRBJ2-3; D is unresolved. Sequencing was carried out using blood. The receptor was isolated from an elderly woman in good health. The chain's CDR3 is CSVKSPQFTDTQYF. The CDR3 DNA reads TGCAGTGTTAAGAGCCCACAGTTTACAGATACGCAGTATTTT.